This T cell receptor beta chain was identified in a study of OX40 agonist ivuxolimab in advanced cancers. Across the whole study: People in dose escalation had one of these cancers: hepatocellular carcinoma, melanoma, renal cell or head and neck cancer.

Whole-study results and caveats: Dosing at 0.1 to 3.0 mg/kg was accompanied by clonal expansion of CD4+ and CD8+ blood T cells by week 6.

CDR3 length: 11 residues. Germline CDR1 SGHNT, CDR2 YENEEA. V lost 5 bases and J lost 1, with 3 bases in between. Enrollment shut out patients with autoimmune disease history or systemic immunosuppression. Remarks on this clone: The antigen remains unidentified.

The table came from immunoSEQ multiplex PCR; TCRdb's copy has only in-frame clones and leaves some out. This sample carries fewer than 80,000 clones, 85% of them seen once, and the ten largest clones take about 0.83%. The sample in question was CD4+ or CD8+ T cells sorted from blood, obtained in a trial of the OX40 agonist ivuxolimab. The source is an adult with an advanced solid tumor such as melanoma, head and neck, liver or kidney cancer. This chain links TRBV11-3 with TRBJ2-7, with unresolved D. Here the CDR3 reads CASSPSYEQYF. The CDR3, as DNA: TGTGCCAGCAGCCCTTCCTACGAGCAGTACTTC.